This passage covers 19 T cell receptor beta chains from one sample sequenced in a study of sequential checkpoint blockade in melanoma. The treatment here: randomized to nivolumab then ipilimumab (arm A) or the reverse (arm B). Assay: immunoSEQ multiplex PCR; the TCRdb copy retains only in-frame clones and omits some. The sample lists 35,000 to 40,000 clones, roughly 90% seen once, with around 11% in the top ten. This specimen was CD8+ T cells sorted from blood (inferred from file names), taken from a patient given nivolumab and ipilimumab in sequence. The receptor source for this set is a human donor with melanoma.

This sequence joins TRBV11-3 and TRBJ2-2; the D gene is possibly TRBD2 (6 bases). From germline, CDR1 is SGHNT and CDR2 YENEEA. This CDR3 region has 14 residues. Trimming took 2 bases from V and 7 from J, leaving 11 bases between them. In nucleotides, the CDR3 is TGTGCCAGCAGCTTAAGAGGGAGGTACGGGGAGCTGTTTTTT. Protein: CASSLRGRYGELFF.

This clone has only a few counts. V gene TRBV14 combines with J gene TRBJ2-1, with D possibly TRBD2 on 5 matching bases. This CDR3 comprises 17 residues. Germline V gene lookup returns CDR1 SGHDN and CDR2 FVKESK. V was pared by 1 base and J by 5 bases, with 18 bases between. In DNA, the CDR3 is TGTGCCAGCAGCCAAGCGGCCCAGCGGTGGGGAGACAATGAGCAGTTCTTC. It translates to CASSQAAQRWGDNEQFF.

The chain joins TRBV5-1 to TRBJ2-5, with 14 bases fitting TRBD2. The J call may be faulty, since TRBJ2-7 better matches the DNA end. The CDR3 length is 16 residues. Germline V gene lookup returns CDR1 SGHRS and CDR2 YFSETQ. Here the CDR3 reads CASSLGGLAGEYEQYF. In DNA, the CDR3 is TGCGCCAGCAGCTTGGGGGGACTAGCGGGAGAATACGAGCAGTACTTC.

The V call is TRBV7-6, the J call TRBJ2-3; 8 nucleotides agree with TRBD2. J gave up 8 bases and V 4 bases, and 14 bases lay outside the gene matches. This CDR3 region has 16 residues. CDR1 and CDR2 (germline): SGHVS, FNYEAQ. CDR3: CASSSSGSSGSITQYF. The CDR3 DNA sequence: TGTGCCAGCAGCTCATCCGGTTCGAGCGGGAGTATTACGCAGTATTTT.

V is TRBV4-1 and J is TRBJ1-1, with D hard to call. The CDR3 loop spans 15 amino acids. The germline CDR1 and CDR2 sequences are MGHRA and YSYEKL. V lost 0 bases and J 0 bases, leaving 8 bases between the germline ends. CDR3 coding DNA: TGCGCCAGCAGCCAAGATCCAGTCATGAACACTGAAGCTTTCTTT. Amino acids: CASSQDPVMNTEAFF.

The chain links TRBV6-5 to TRBJ2-2; 10 bases align to TRBD1. The CDR3 has 16 amino acids. V was clipped by 0 bases and J by 5 bases; unmatched bases: 3. Germline values: CDR1 MNHEY, CDR2 SVGAGI. The CDR3 region is CASSYSTGGSTGELFF. For the CDR3, the DNA is TGTGCCAGCAGTTACTCGACAGGGGGCTCGACCGGGGAGCTGTTTTTT.

V is TRBV14 and J is TRBJ1-2; D is possibly TRBD1 (5 bases). Trimming left V 4 bases short and J 4 bases short, with 10 bases between. The CDR3 extends over 13 amino acids. Germline assignment: CDR1 SGHDN and CDR2 FVKESK. The CDR3 here is CASSPGGSYGYTF. The CDR3 DNA reads as TGTGCCAGCAGCCCTGGGGGGTCCTATGGCTACACCTTC.

The chain has TRBV9 and TRBJ1-4, with 9 bases matching TRBD1. The CDR3 has 14 residues. From germline, CDR1 is SGDLS and CDR2 YYNGEE. V shed 3 bases and J 8 bases; nucleotides not matched to a gene: 5. The CDR3 is CASSAGQGPEKLFF. The CDR3 bases are TGTGCCAGCAGCGCGGGACAGGGCCCCGAAAAACTGTTTTTT. The full variable domain, completed using reference TRBV9 and TRBJ1-4, is DSGVTQTPKHLITATGQRVTLRCSPRSGDLSVYWYQQSLDQGLQFLIQYYNGEERAKGNILERFSAQQFPDLHSELNLSSLELGDSALYFCASSAGQGPEKLFFGSGTQLSVL.

The CDR3 here is CASSLLLAGGPSDEQFF. The DNA of the CDR3 is TGTGCCAGCAGTTTACTACTAGCGGGAGGGCCTTCGGATGAGCAGTTCTTC. The chain uses TRBV27 and TRBJ2-1; the match to TRBD2 covers 13 bases. This CDR3 is 17 amino acids long. Losses at the gene ends were 2 bases for V and 8 bases for J; bases not matched to a gene: 9. CDR1 is MNHEY, CDR2 SMNVEV, per germline (reference sequence).

This rearrangement joins TRBV29-1 to TRBJ2-1, with 11 bases identical to TRBD2. The CDR3 totals 15 residues. V dropped 5 bases and J dropped 3; count of bases not matched to a gene: 6. Germline V gene data show CDR1 as SQVTM and CDR2 as ANQGSEA. The CDR3 is CSVLAGGLGYNEQFF. The CDR3 nucleotides are TGCAGCGTTTTAGCGGGAGGGCTAGGCTACAATGAGCAGTTCTTC.

The sample holds a few counts of this clone. CDR3 nucleotide sequence: TGTGCCAGTAGCTTGGGGGCGGGCGACTACGAGCAGTACGTC. This encodes CASSLGAGDYEQYV. This chain connects TRBV19 to TRBJ2-7; tentatively, D is TRBD1 (6 bases). Germline CDR1 is LNHDA and CDR2 is SQIVND (reference sequence). This CDR3 comprises 14 residues. V was cut by 6 bases and J by 3 bases, with 15 bases left in between.

This clone has only one observation. The V gene is TRBV5-6, the J gene TRBJ1-1; D is possibly TRBD1 (5 bases). V lost 1 base and J lost 8, with 6 bases in between. This CDR3 is built from 11 residues. Germline assignment: CDR1 SGHDT and CDR2 YYEEEE. In nucleotides, the CDR3 is TGTGCCAGCAGCTTGTCAGGGGAAGCTTTCTTT. As protein: CASSLSGEAFF.

This chain uses TRBV11-2 with TRBJ2-6; the match to TRBD1 covers 7 bases. The CDR3 totals 17 residues. Germline V gives CDR1 SGHAT, CDR2 FQNNGV. V shed 6 bases, J shed 0 bases, and the junction held 8 bases outside the gene matches. The CDR3 sequence: CASRMTGPGSGANVLTF. In DNA, the CDR3 is TGTGCCAGCAGGATGACAGGGCCCGGCTCTGGGGCCAACGTCCTGACTTTC.

The rearrangement uses TRBV29-1 and TRBJ2-3; 10 nucleotides align to TRBD1. The germline gives CDR1 SQVTM, CDR2 ANQGSEA. The CDR3 spans 13 residues. Trimming at V came to 3 bases and at J to 3 bases, leaving 0 bases not matched to a gene. The CDR3 here is CSVEGQGTDTQYF. The CDR3 bases are TGCAGCGTTGAGGGACAGGGGACAGATACGCAGTATTTT.

The CDR3 is CASSSIADTGEQYF. In nucleotides, the CDR3 is TGTGCCAGCAGTTCTATAGCGGACACGGGTGAGCAGTACTTC. The chain uses TRBV28 and TRBJ2-7, with D maybe TRBD2 (6 bases). V dropped 4 bases and J dropped 7 bases, with 17 bases sitting between them. Germline assignment: CDR1 MDHEN and CDR2 SYDVKM. This CDR3 is built from 14 residues.

The CDR3 here is CASSELYRDRSPYENVYF. In nucleotides, the CDR3 is TGTGCCAGCAGTGAATTATACCGGGACAGGAGTCCTTACGAGAATGTGTACTTC. V and J are TRBV6-1 and TRBJ2-5, with 8 bases matching TRBD1. Germline loops: CDR1 MNHNS, CDR2 SASEGT. This CDR3 is built from 18 residues. Germline trimming cut 2 bases from V and 13 bases from J; bases unmatched to any gene: 24.

This chain links TRBV5-1 with TRBJ2-5; 7 bases are shared with TRBD1. V shed 3 bases, J shed 0 bases, and the junction held 11 bases outside the gene matches. The CDR3 has 17 residues. Germline lookup yields CDR1 SGHRS and CDR2 YFSETQ. In DNA form, the CDR3 reads TGCGCCAGCAGCTGGCCGCGACAGGGATGGGACCAAGAGACCCAGTACTTC. The encoded protein is CASSWPRQGWDQETQYF.

The chain combines TRBV29-1 with TRBJ1-1, with TRBD1 as a possible D gene (5 bases). Germline values: CDR1 SQVTM, CDR2 ANQGSEA. V lost 4 bases and J lost 5, with 23 bases in between. The length of the CDR3 is 16 residues. The CDR3 bases are TGCAGCGTTGGGTCGGTGCAGGGCGGATTATTGACTGAAGCTTTCTTT. Protein product: CSVGSVQGGLLTEAFF.

The chain combines TRBV11-2 with TRBJ1-2, with 8 nucleotides matching TRBD1. The ends lost 4 bases at V and 3 bases at J; junction bases unmatched: 7. Germline CDR1 and CDR2: SGHAT and FQNNGV. The length of the CDR3 is 15 residues. CDR3 protein: CASSSGQGYHYGYTF. In nucleotides, the CDR3 is TGTGCCAGCAGCTCCGGACAGGGTTATCACTATGGCTACACCTTC.